Each of the 9 T cell receptor beta chains below was sequenced from the same sample in a study of response to subunit inactivated influenza vaccine. TCRdb re-called the RT-PCR reads through MiXCR, storing one row per CDR3 protein. The sample shows over 800,000 distinct CDR3 sequences, around 21% of them seen only once. The specimen was PBMCs from blood, collected roughly 5 days after vaccination. These receptors came from a man aged 45-65 years who received an inactivated influenza vaccine.

This clonotype has a count of ten or more. V and J are TRBV27 and TRBJ2-7; 9 bases line up with TRBD1. The CDR3 totals 13 residues. V dropped 4 bases and J dropped 7; count of bases not matched to a gene: 5. In germline, CDR1 is MNHEY, CDR2 SMNVEV (reference sequence). The chain's CDR3 is CASSSTGGSEQYF. The CDR3 DNA is TGTGCCAGCAGTTCGACAGGGGGAAGTGAGCAGTACTTC.

The chain is built from TRBV18 and TRBJ2-5, with D unresolved. Trimming took 0 bases from V and 5 from J, leaving 7 bases between them. The germline gives CDR1 KGHSH, CDR2 LQKENI. The length of the CDR3 is 13 residues. The CDR3 DNA sequence: TGTGCCAGCTCACCACCCTCGCGGGAGACCCAGTACTTC. Protein product: CASSPPSRETQYF.

V and J are TRBV29-1 and TRBJ2-4; 9 bases match TRBD1. The CDR3 covers 15 residues. The V gene end was trimmed by 4 bases and the J gene end by 4 bases; junction bases not matched to a gene: 8. The germline V gene has CDR1 SQVTM and CDR2 ANQGSEA. The CDR3 DNA is TGCAGCGTTGGGAGGGGACAGGGATTAAAAAACATTCAGTACTTC. Translated, it gives CSVGRGQGLKNIQYF.

In this sample, this clonotype turned up a few times. The chain carries TRBV11-2 and TRBJ1-2; D is possibly TRBD1 (5 bases). CDR3 length: 13 residues. CDR1 is SGHAT and CDR2 is FQNNGV in the germline V gene. The V end was cut by 6 bases, the J end by 4 bases, with 12 bases between. The CDR3 here is CASRAAGSYGYTF. The DNA for the CDR3 is TGTGCCAGCAGGGCGGCAGGGAGCTATGGCTACACCTTC.

The chain recombines TRBV19 with TRBJ1-5, with TRBD1 matching 7 bases. CDR1 is LNHDA and CDR2 is SQIVND in the germline V gene (reference sequence). The trim removed 5 bases at V and 7 bases at J, leaving 8 bases unmatched. The CDR3 has 14 amino acids. The CDR3 DNA reads TGTGCCAGTAGTCCCTTAACAGGGGTCCAGCCCCAGCATTTT. This codes for CASSPLTGVQPQHF.

There are a few counts of this clonotype. V gene TRBV7-6 combines with J gene TRBJ2-1; TRBD1 matches 7 bases. The junction had 8 bases not matched to a gene; V was cut back by 5 bases and J by 4 bases. This CDR3 comprises 15 residues. Germline CDR1 is SGHVS and CDR2 is FNYEAQ. The CDR3: CASSPTGAAYNEQFF. The DNA for the CDR3 is TGTGCCAGCAGCCCAACAGGGGCCGCATACAATGAGCAGTTCTTC.

V gene TRBV6-1 combines with J gene TRBJ2-1, with TRBD2 matching 9 bases. Per germline, CDR1 MNHNS and CDR2 SASEGT. The J segment lost 9 bases and the V segment lost 5 bases, leaving 8 bases of the junction unmatched. The CDR3 has 14 residues. The CDR3 nucleotides are TGTGCCAGCAGTCCTAGCGGGACTCTAGCTGAGCAGTTCTTC. It specifies CASSPSGTLAEQFF.

This clonotype was observed many times. The genes are TRBV20-1 and TRBJ1-1; possibly TRBD1 for D (5 bases). The CDR3 has 13 amino acids. Trimming took 0 bases from V and 4 from J, leaving 9 bases between them. The germline V gene encodes CDR1 DFQATT and CDR2 SNEGSKA (reference sequence). CDR3 sequence: CSARERGGTEAFF. The CDR3 DNA is TGCAGTGCTAGAGAAAGGGGAGGCACTGAAGCTTTCTTT.

As to this clonotype: A junction boundary mismatches the germline segment, possibly from a read error. This chain uses TRBV7-9 with TRBJ1-2; no definite D call. The CDR3 is made up of 12 amino acids. The V gene's germline CDR1 is SEHNR and CDR2 FQNEAQ (reference sequence). Here the CDR3 reads CASSLGNDGYTF. The CDR3 bases are TGTGCCAGCAGCTTAGGTAACGATGGCTACACCTTC.